The 14 T cell receptor beta chains given below trace back to one sample, sequenced in a study of OX40 agonist ivuxolimab in advanced cancers. Generated by immunoSEQ multiplex PCR, the TCRdb table keeps only in-frame clones and is missing some. The sample holds approximately 45,000 clones, 88% seen once. Here the sequenced sample was CD4+ or CD8+ T cells sorted from blood, taken in a trial of the OX40 agonist ivuxolimab. The receptors originated from an adult with an advanced solid tumor such as melanoma, head and neck, liver or kidney cancer.

This clone was recorded only once. This chain links TRBV5-4 with TRBJ2-3, with TRBD2 matching over 11 bases. This CDR3 spans 15 amino acids. With 4 bases clipped from V and 2 bases from J, the junction kept 3 bases outside the gene matches. Germline V gene lookup returns CDR1 SGHNT and CDR2 YYREEE (reference sequence). In DNA, the CDR3 is TGTGCCAGCAGCCGGACTAGCGGGTACACAGATACGCAGTATTTT. Translated: CASSRTSGYTDTQYF.

This clone was recorded a few times. This chain uses TRBV30 with TRBJ2-1, with 7 positions matching TRBD2. V trimming: 1 base; J trimming: 4 bases; junction bases outside the gene matches: 7. Germline V gene sequence: CDR1 GTSNPN, CDR2 SVGIG (reference sequence). The CDR3 loop spans 15 amino acids. In nucleotides, the CDR3 is TGTGCCTGGAGTGGGGATAGCGGGTTTTACAATGAGCAGTTCTTC. Translated: CAWSGDSGFYNEQFF.

The chain couples TRBV28 to TRBJ2-1; TRBD2 is a possible D gene (5 bases). CDR1 is MDHEN and CDR2 is SYDVKM in the germline V gene. The CDR3 has 12 amino acids. The V end lost 8 bases, the J end lost 8 bases, and 13 bases lay between the germline ends. DNA of the CDR3: TGTGCCAGCTGCCCTACGGGGTATGAGCAGTTCTTC. It specifies CASCPTGYEQFF.

The chain links TRBV27 to TRBJ1-5, with TRBD1 matching 10 bases. The CDR3 runs 18 residues. Germline CDR1 and CDR2: MNHEY and SMNVEV (reference sequence). Unmatched junction bases numbered 7, after V lost 2 bases and J lost 0 bases. The CDR3 DNA sequence: TGTGCCAGCAGTTTACGCGGGACAGGGGCGTTTAGCAATCAGCCCCAGCATTTT. Amino acids: CASSLRGTGAFSNQPQHF.

The rearrangement links TRBV29-1 to TRBJ1-1; tentatively, D is TRBD1 (6 bases). The CDR3 sequence is 13 residues long. V was cut by 5 bases and J by 1 base, with 11 bases left in between. CDR1 is SQVTM and CDR2 is ANQGSEA in the germline V gene. The CDR3: CSVTTGTNTEAFF. The CDR3 DNA follows: TGCAGCGTTACTACAGGGACGAACACTGAAGCTTTCTTT.

This sequence joins TRBV30 and TRBJ1-2, with unresolved D. CDR3 length equals 13 residues. The germline V gene has CDR1 GTSNPN and CDR2 SVGIG (reference sequence). V was clipped by 4 bases and J by 0 bases, with 9 bases between them. For the CDR3, the DNA is TGTGCCTGGACAACGGGTTCTAACTATGGCTACACCTTC. Translated: CAWTTGSNYGYTF. The variable domain in full, with the rest retrieved from reference TRBV30 and TRBJ1-2, is SQTIHQWPATLVQPVGSPLSLECTVEGTSNPNLYWYRQAAGRGLQLLFYSVGIGQISSEVPQNLSASRPQDRQFILSSKKLLLSDSGFYLCAWTTGSNYGYTFGSGTRLTVV.

The chain employs TRBV7-8 and TRBJ2-3, with no clear D. The V gene lost 5 bases and the J gene lost 2 bases, with 14 bases spanning the gap. CDR3 length: 15 amino acids. Germline V lookup: CDR1 SGHVS, CDR2 FQNEAQ. Here the CDR3 DNA reads TGTGCCAGCAGCGCCTCCGAGCGCATCACAGATACGCAGTATTTT. Protein sequence: CASSASERITDTQYF.

CDR3 region: CASSLARGGFTGELFF. In DNA form, the CDR3 reads TGTGCCAGCAGCTTGGCGCGGGGGGGCTTCACCGGGGAGCTGTTTTTT. This chain connects TRBV5-4 to TRBJ2-2; 9 nucleotides line up with TRBD2. The CDR3 length is 16 residues. Germline assignment: CDR1 SGHNT and CDR2 YYREEE (reference sequence). J lost 4 bases, V lost 0 bases, and 4 bases had no gene match.

The V call is TRBV19, the J call TRBJ1-2, with D possibly TRBD1 on 5 matching bases. Trimming pared 6 bases from V and 7 bases from J, leaving 36 bases between. Germline CDR1 reads LNHDA; CDR2 reads SQIVND (reference sequence). The CDR3 totals 20 residues. The CDR3 sequence: CASSSGFWSREPRGPSGYTF. In DNA, the CDR3 is TGTGCCAGTAGCTCCGGATTCTGGTCCAGGGAGCCGAGGGGACCCTCTGGCTACACCTTC. The whole variable domain, filled in from reference TRBV19 and TRBJ1-2, reads DGGITQSPKYLFRKEGQNVTLSCEQNLNHDAMYWYRQDPGQGLRLIYYSQIVNDFQKGDIAEGYSVSREKKESFPLTVTSAQKNPTAFYLCASSSGFWSREPRGPSGYTFGSGTRLTVV.

This chain links TRBV4-1 with TRBJ2-7, with 7 bases fitting TRBD1. V lost 3 bases, J lost 0 bases, and 5 bases stayed unmatched. Germline lookup yields CDR1 MGHRA and CDR2 YSYEKL. The CDR3 is made up of 15 amino acids. The CDR3 nucleotides read TGCGCCAGCAGCCATAACTGGGACAGCTCCTACGAGCAGTACTTC. Translating gives CASSHNWDSSYEQYF.

V is TRBV5-1 and J is TRBJ2-7; 8 bases match TRBD1. The germline V gene encodes CDR1 SGHRS and CDR2 YFSETQ. V trimming: 0 bases; J trimming: 3 bases; junction bases outside the gene matches: 11. The CDR3 has 17 amino acids. CDR3 amino acids: CASSLEGRGRSFYEQYF. CDR3 sequence (DNA): TGCGCCAGCAGCTTGGAAGGCAGGGGGCGAAGTTTCTACGAGCAGTACTTC.

A word on this clone: Relative to the germline gene, one junction end is altered; a read error may explain this. The chain combines TRBV7-7 with TRBJ2-7, with TRBD1 matching 11 bases. Germline V gene sequence: CDR1 SSHAT, CDR2 FNYEAQ (reference sequence). The CDR3 runs to 15 residues. CDR3 in DNA: TGTGCTAGCAGCTTACCCGGGACAGGGGGGTGCGAGCAGTACTTC. This codes for CASSLPGTGGCEQYF.

V and J are TRBV19 and TRBJ2-6; tentatively, D is TRBD2 (5 bases). The CDR3 runs to 15 residues. The germline V gene encodes CDR1 LNHDA and CDR2 SQIVND (reference sequence). V lost 10 bases to trimming and J lost 2 bases, with 15 bases between them. The CDR3 coding sequence is TGTGCCACTCTTAAAACGAGGGCTGGGGCCAACGTCCTGACTTTC. Its translation: CATLKTRAGANVLTF.

V and J are TRBV27 and TRBJ1-1; possible D gene TRBD1, 5 bases. The CDR3 runs 14 residues. The V end lost 7 bases, the J end lost 3 bases, and 15 bases lay between the germline ends. Germline values: CDR1 MNHEY, CDR2 SMNVEV (reference sequence). CDR3 loop: CASKFGGFDTEAFF. The CDR3 DNA sequence: TGTGCCAGCAAATTCGGGGGTTTCGACACTGAAGCTTTCTTT.